These T cell receptor beta chains were read from a single sample in a study of T-cell reconstitution after alpha-beta-depleted transplantation in children. TCRdb re-called the PCR reads with MiXCR, one entry per CDR3 protein. The sample lists 210,000 or so distinct CDR3 sequences, approximately 9% occurring once. The starting material was PBMCs from the stem cell graft donor, obtained from the stem cell graft. The receptors come from a human donor who donated a stem cell graft to a child with acute lymphoblastic leukemia. Both conserved end residues are part of each CDR3. D genes are given only for firm matches. Clone size is given for some rows only: seen once, a few or many times, or a class if the clone is expanded.

j_gene: TRBJ2-1; v_gene: TRBV7-9; d_gene: TRBD1; abundance: many; CDR3nt: TGTGCCAGCAGCCTTGGACAGGGGGGCTCCTACAATGAGCAGTTCTTC; CDR3aa: CASSLGQGGSYNEQFF
j_gene: TRBJ2-7; v_gene: TRBV5-1; d_gene: NA; abundance: many; CDR3nt: TGCGCCAGCAGCTTTTCGGGGAGCTCCTACGAGCAGTACTTC; CDR3aa: CASSFSGSSYEQYF
j_gene: TRBJ2-7; v_gene: TRBV5-1; d_gene: NA; abundance: NA; CDR3nt: TGCGCCAGCAGCGGAAAGTCCGAGATTACCTACGAGCAGTACTTC; CDR3aa: CASSGKSEITYEQYF
j_gene: TRBJ2-1; v_gene: TRBV4-2; d_gene: TRBD2; abundance: few; CDR3nt: TGTGCCAGCAGCCAAGATCTGGCGGGGGGGCTCTACAATGAGCAGTTCTTC; CDR3aa: CASSQDLAGGLYNEQFF
j_gene: TRBJ2-3; v_gene: TRBV27; d_gene: NA; abundance: NA; CDR3nt: TGTGCCAGCAGTTTAAGGCCCACAGATACGCAGTATTTT; CDR3aa: CASSLRPTDTQYF
j_gene: TRBJ2-7; v_gene: TRBV20-1; d_gene: NA; abundance: NA; CDR3nt: TGCAGTGCTCTCCCCGGGACACGTTACGAGCAGTACTTC; CDR3aa: CSALPGTRYEQYF
j_gene: TRBJ2-2; v_gene: TRBV18; d_gene: NA; abundance: few; CDR3nt: TGTGCCAGCTCACCACCGGGCGGACGAAACACCGGGGAGCTGTTTTTT; CDR3aa: CASSPPGGRNTGELFF
j_gene: TRBJ2-5; v_gene: TRBV29-1; d_gene: TRBD2; abundance: NA; CDR3nt: TGCAGCGGCGGGAGGGTGGGCGACCAAGAGACCCAGTACTTC; CDR3aa: CSGGRVGDQETQYF
j_gene: TRBJ2-3; v_gene: TRBV27; d_gene: TRBD2; abundance: few; CDR3nt: TGTGCCAGCAGGGGGCGGGGGGGCCGCGGAGATACGCAGTATTTT; CDR3aa: CASRGRGGRGDTQYF
j_gene: TRBJ1-5; v_gene: TRBV4-2; d_gene: TRBD1; abundance: NA; CDR3nt: TGTGCCAGCAGCCAACCAATGTGGACAGGATCAAACTACAATCAGCCCCAGCATTTT; CDR3aa: CASSQPMWTGSNYNQPQHF
j_gene: TRBJ1-1; v_gene: TRBV5-1; d_gene: NA; abundance: NA; CDR3nt: TGCGCCAGCAAACAAACCCTACAGGAGAACACTGAAGCTTTCTTT; CDR3aa: CASKQTLQENTEAFF
j_gene: TRBJ2-1; v_gene: TRBV29-1; d_gene: NA; abundance: many; CDR3nt: TGCAGCGTTGTATCGACAGGCTCCTACAATGAGCAGTTCTTC; CDR3aa: CSVVSTGSYNEQFF
j_gene: TRBJ2-1; v_gene: TRBV20-1; d_gene: TRBD1; abundance: few; CDR3nt: TGCAGTGCTAGGGGACAGGGCAAGAACAATGAGCAGTTCTTC; CDR3aa: CSARGQGKNNEQFF
j_gene: TRBJ2-2; v_gene: TRBV5-1; d_gene: NA; abundance: NA; CDR3nt: TGCGCCAGCAGGGACCGGGACACGAACACCGGGGAGCTGTTTTTT; CDR3aa: CASRDRDTNTGELFF
j_gene: TRBJ2-7; v_gene: TRBV2; d_gene: TRBD1; abundance: many; CDR3nt: TGTGCCAGCACCGTGACAGGGGGCTACGAGCAGTACTTC; CDR3aa: CASTVTGGYEQYF
j_gene: TRBJ2-3; v_gene: TRBV20-1; d_gene: NA; abundance: NA; CDR3nt: TGCAGTGCTCTATCGTTTGGATCCGTTGCGGGGGCCAAAGATACGCAGTATTTT; CDR3aa: CSALSFGSVAGAKDTQYF
j_gene: TRBJ1-4; v_gene: TRBV5-1; d_gene: TRBD1; abundance: NA; CDR3nt: TGCGCCAGCAGCTCTGGACAGGGGCGGAATGAAAAACTGTTTTTT; CDR3aa: CASSSGQGRNEKLFF
j_gene: TRBJ2-3; v_gene: TRBV5-1; d_gene: NA; abundance: few; CDR3nt: TGCGCCAGCTCTGTCACAGATACGCAGTATTTT; CDR3aa: CASSVTDTQYF
j_gene: TRBJ2-1; v_gene: TRBV5-1; d_gene: NA; abundance: many; CDR3nt: TGCGCCAGCAGCTTGGGGGTCGGGGAGGAGCAGTTCTTC; CDR3aa: CASSLGVGEEQFF
j_gene: TRBJ1-4; v_gene: TRBV25-1; d_gene: NA; abundance: many; CDR3nt: TGTGCCAGCAGTGTTACCGGGACCGAAAAACTGTTTTTT; CDR3aa: CASSVTGTEKLFF
j_gene: TRBJ1-3; v_gene: TRBV3-1; d_gene: NA; abundance: few; CDR3nt: TGTGCCAGCAGGGAGACAGACTCTGGAAACACCATATATTTT; CDR3aa: CASRETDSGNTIYF
j_gene: TRBJ1-3; v_gene: TRBV7-2; d_gene: NA; abundance: few; CDR3nt: TGTGCCAGCAGCTTAAATATGCACGGCGGGAACACCATATATTTT; CDR3aa: CASSLNMHGGNTIYF
j_gene: TRBJ2-5; v_gene: TRBV20-1; d_gene: TRBD2; abundance: many; CDR3nt: TGCAGTGCTAGACTAGCGGTGAATATACAAGAGACCCAGTACTTC; CDR3aa: CSARLAVNIQETQYF
j_gene: TRBJ1-2; v_gene: TRBV4-1; d_gene: NA; abundance: NA; CDR3nt: TGCGCCAGCAGCCATCAACAGGGCGCTGGCTACACCTTC; CDR3aa: CASSHQQGAGYTF
j_gene: TRBJ2-3; v_gene: TRBV7-2; d_gene: NA; abundance: few; CDR3nt: TGTGCCAGCAGCTCAAACCCACTGTCCGGGAACGCAGATACGCAGTATTTT; CDR3aa: CASSSNPLSGNADTQYF
j_gene: TRBJ2-5; v_gene: TRBV10-3; d_gene: NA; abundance: few; CDR3nt: TGTGCCATCAGGACGGGCCCCGGGGAGACCCAGTACTTC; CDR3aa: CAIRTGPGETQYF
j_gene: TRBJ2-5; v_gene: TRBV7-2; d_gene: TRBD2; abundance: NA; CDR3nt: TGTGCCAGCAGCCGGGGACTAAACCAAGAGACCCAGTACTTC; CDR3aa: CASSRGLNQETQYF
j_gene: TRBJ2-5; v_gene: TRBV9; d_gene: TRBD2; abundance: few; CDR3nt: TGTGCCAGCAGCGTAGATCTCGCGGGGGGGCGCCAAGAGACCCAGTACTTC; CDR3aa: CASSVDLAGGRQETQYF
j_gene: TRBJ2-1; v_gene: TRBV6-2/TRBV6-3; d_gene: TRBD2; abundance: NA; CDR3nt: TGTGCCAGCAATACGGTGGCTAGCGGGCGAACCAATGAGCAGTTCTTC; CDR3aa: CASNTVASGRTNEQFF
j_gene: TRBJ1-5; v_gene: TRBV6-2/TRBV6-3; d_gene: NA; abundance: NA; CDR3nt: TGTGCCAGCAGTTACCCCCGAGGAGGGAATAGCAATCAGCCCCAGCATTTT; CDR3aa: CASSYPRGGNSNQPQHF
j_gene: TRBJ2-7; v_gene: TRBV14; d_gene: NA; abundance: few; CDR3nt: TGTGCCAGACGGTCGGGACACACTCTCTACGAGCAGTACTTC; CDR3aa: CARRSGHTLYEQYF
j_gene: TRBJ2-2; v_gene: TRBV9; d_gene: TRBD2; abundance: NA; CDR3nt: TGTGCCAGCAGCGTAGGGGCTAGCGGACACACCGGGGAGCTGTTTTTT; CDR3aa: CASSVGASGHTGELFF
j_gene: TRBJ2-3; v_gene: TRBV6-2/TRBV6-3; d_gene: NA; abundance: few; CDR3nt: TGTGCCAGCACCGACCCACTTGGGGGGCAGTCTAGCACAGATACGCAGTATTTT; CDR3aa: CASTDPLGGQSSTDTQYF
j_gene: TRBJ2-5; v_gene: TRBV7-7; d_gene: NA; abundance: NA; CDR3nt: TGTGCCAGCAGCAGGGACATACTGAACCAAGAGACCCAGTACTTC; CDR3aa: CASSRDILNQETQYF
j_gene: TRBJ1-6; v_gene: TRBV5-1; d_gene: NA; abundance: few; CDR3nt: TGCGCCAGCAGCTTGGAGGGCTCGGGTTCACCCCTCCACTTT; CDR3aa: CASSLEGSGSPLHF
j_gene: TRBJ2-1; v_gene: TRBV4-2; d_gene: TRBD1; abundance: many; CDR3nt: TGTGCCAGCAGCCAAGATGGGACAGGGGGCTACAATGAGCAGTTCTTC; CDR3aa: CASSQDGTGGYNEQFF
j_gene: TRBJ2-1; v_gene: TRBV5-1; d_gene: TRBD1; abundance: few; CDR3nt: TGCGCCAGCAGCCCGGGGACAGATTACAATGAGCAGTTCTTC; CDR3aa: CASSPGTDYNEQFF
j_gene: TRBJ2-1; v_gene: TRBV18; d_gene: TRBD2; abundance: many; CDR3nt: TGTGCCAGCTCACCATTCCAGCGGGGGAACTACAATGAGCAGTTCTTC; CDR3aa: CASSPFQRGNYNEQFF
j_gene: TRBJ2-1; v_gene: TRBV27; d_gene: NA; abundance: NA; CDR3nt: TGTGCCAGCAGTAAGGGGACGGGCGGGGCTAATGAGCAGTTCTTC; CDR3aa: CASSKGTGGANEQFF
j_gene: TRBJ1-1; v_gene: TRBV12-3/TRBV12-4; d_gene: NA; abundance: NA; CDR3nt: TGTGCCAGCAGTGTGGGTGGGGGCCAACTAAACACTGAAGCTTTCTTT; CDR3aa: CASSVGGGQLNTEAFF
j_gene: TRBJ2-7; v_gene: TRBV10-3; d_gene: NA; abundance: few; CDR3nt: TGTGCCACCCGGGGAAGTAATCCGACCTACGAGCAGTACTTC; CDR3aa: CATRGSNPTYEQYF
j_gene: TRBJ1-1; v_gene: TRBV25-1; d_gene: NA; abundance: NA; CDR3nt: TGTGCCAGCAGTAGCTTAGCAGTAATGAACACTGAAGCTTTCTTT; CDR3aa: CASSSLAVMNTEAFF
j_gene: TRBJ1-2; v_gene: TRBV5-1; d_gene: NA; abundance: NA; CDR3nt: TGCGCCAGCAGCTTGAATGCAGGGGCCTATGGCTACACCTTC; CDR3aa: CASSLNAGAYGYTF
j_gene: TRBJ1-4; v_gene: TRBV5-1; d_gene: NA; abundance: many; CDR3nt: TGCGCCAGCAGGGCCTCTAGGGGCGAAAAACTGTTTTTT; CDR3aa: CASRASRGEKLFF
j_gene: TRBJ2-7; v_gene: TRBV5-1; d_gene: NA; abundance: few; CDR3nt: TGCGCCAGCAGCTCCGCCGGGCAAACGGGAGAGCAGTACTTC; CDR3aa: CASSSAGQTGEQYF
j_gene: TRBJ2-1; v_gene: TRBV7-2; d_gene: NA; abundance: few; CDR3nt: TGTGCCAGCAGCTTAGCATCTTCTGGTGAGCAGTTCTTC; CDR3aa: CASSLASSGEQFF
j_gene: TRBJ1-2; v_gene: TRBV14; d_gene: NA; abundance: NA; CDR3nt: TGTGCCAGCAGCCAAGGGGGGGCGGGGACTGGCTACACCTTC; CDR3aa: CASSQGGAGTGYTF
j_gene: TRBJ2-7; v_gene: TRBV5-1; d_gene: TRBD1; abundance: many; CDR3nt: TGCGCCAGCAGCCCCGGGACAGGGGGCTACGAGCAGTACTTC; CDR3aa: CASSPGTGGYEQYF
j_gene: TRBJ2-6; v_gene: TRBV5-1; d_gene: NA; abundance: many; CDR3nt: TGCGCCAGCAGCTTGGGATCTGGGGCCAACGTCCTGACTTTC; CDR3aa: CASSLGSGANVLTF
j_gene: TRBJ1-1; v_gene: TRBV7-9; d_gene: NA; abundance: NA; CDR3nt: TGTGCCAGCAGCCGTCTTGGGGACACTGAAGCTTTCTTT; CDR3aa: CASSRLGDTEAFF
j_gene: TRBJ2-5; v_gene: TRBV9; d_gene: NA; abundance: NA; CDR3nt: TGTGCCAGCAGCGTAGCTGATACGTACCAAGAGACCCAGTACTTC; CDR3aa: CASSVADTYQETQYF